One and the same sample provided the 5 T cell receptor beta chains below, sequenced in a study of blood T cell repertoires in COVID-19. The data were produced by immunoSEQ multiplex PCR, yet TCRdb's version contains in-frame clones alone and is incomplete. The table has over 130,000 clones, about 77% seen once. Material: peripheral blood. The receptors here all came from a woman aged 50 to 60 with active or convalescent COVID-19.

CDR3 residues: CASSLVLAGVGDEQFF. The CDR3 region has the DNA TGTGCCAGCAGCTTAGTATTAGCGGGAGTGGGCGATGAGCAGTTCTTC. This chain joins TRBV13 and TRBJ2-1, with 9 bases aligning to TRBD2. The CDR3 consists of 16 residues. Trimming took 1 base from V and 8 from J; bases not matched to a gene: 9. CDR1 is PRHDT, CDR2 FYEKMQ, per germline (reference sequence).

This clone was counted a few times. At the DNA level, this CDR3 is encoded by other sequences in the same sample as well. The chain combines TRBV27 with TRBJ1-2; the D gene is possibly TRBD1 (6 bases). Trimming removed 0 bases at V and 4 bases at J, with 24 bases between. This CDR3 comprises 19 residues. Germline assignment: CDR1 MNHEY and CDR2 SMNVEV (reference sequence). CDR3 protein: CASSLSSSKGGEWGYGYTF. In DNA form, the CDR3 reads TGTGCCAGCAGTTTATCGAGTTCCAAAGGGGGGGAATGGGGCTATGGCTACACCTTC.

This clone occurred once. The rearrangement links TRBV18 to TRBJ1-3; the D gene is possibly TRBD1 (6 bases). Germline V gives CDR1 KGHSH, CDR2 LQKENI. The ends were cut back, 6 bases at V and 0 bases at J, with 12 bases in the middle. The CDR3 length is 15 residues. The CDR3, as DNA: TGTGCCAGCTCCGACAGGCCGAGCTCTGGAAACACCATATATTTT. This encodes CASSDRPSSGNTIYF.

The chain is built from TRBV7-6 and TRBJ2-5, with TRBD2 identical over 7 bases. Trimming removed 5 bases from V and 1 base from J; junction bases left unmatched: 7. Germline assignment: CDR1 SGHVS and CDR2 FNYEAQ. The length of the CDR3 is 15 residues. This chain's CDR3 is CASSPNSGTQETQYF. CDR3 in DNA: TGTGCCAGCAGCCCCAACAGCGGGACCCAAGAGACCCAGTACTTC.

This chain links TRBV7-9 with TRBJ1-6, with TRBD1 as a possible D gene (6 bases). V lost 5 bases to trimming and J lost 10 bases, with 15 bases between them. CDR1 is SEHNR and CDR2 is FQNEAQ in the germline V gene (reference sequence). The CDR3 loop spans 14 amino acids. CDR3: CASSPGGRGSPLHF. In nucleotides, the CDR3 is TGTGCCAGCAGCCCTGGAGGCAGGGGATCACCCCTCCACTTT.